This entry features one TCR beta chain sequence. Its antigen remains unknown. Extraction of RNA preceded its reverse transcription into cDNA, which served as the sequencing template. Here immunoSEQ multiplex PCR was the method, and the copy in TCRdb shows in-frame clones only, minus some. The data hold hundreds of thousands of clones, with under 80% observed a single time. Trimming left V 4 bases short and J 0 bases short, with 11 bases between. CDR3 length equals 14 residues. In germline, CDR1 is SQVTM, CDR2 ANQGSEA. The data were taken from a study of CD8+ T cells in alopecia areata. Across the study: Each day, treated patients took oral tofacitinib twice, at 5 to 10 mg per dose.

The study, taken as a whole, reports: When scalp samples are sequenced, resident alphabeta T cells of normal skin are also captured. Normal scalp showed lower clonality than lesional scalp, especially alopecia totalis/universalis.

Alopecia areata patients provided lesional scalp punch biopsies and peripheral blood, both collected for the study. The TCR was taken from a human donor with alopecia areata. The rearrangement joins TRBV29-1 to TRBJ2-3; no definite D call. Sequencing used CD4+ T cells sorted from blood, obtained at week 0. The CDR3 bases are TGCAGCGTTGTAGACACCTATAGCACAGATACGCAGTATTTT. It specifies CSVVDTYSTDTQYF.